A single sample gave rise to the 8 T cell receptor beta chains below, sequenced in a study of blood T cell repertoires in COVID-19. The method was immunoSEQ multiplex PCR; TCRdb's version includes in-frame clones alone and lacks a portion of them. Here the sample spans about 120,000 clones, less than 90% being singletons. The specimen sequenced was peripheral blood. The receptors derive from a man older than 75 with acute or convalescent COVID-19.

The rearrangement links TRBV18 to TRBJ2-7; TRBD1 aligns across 7 bases. The trim removed 3 bases at V and 0 bases at J, leaving 14 bases unmatched. The CDR3 spans 18 residues. The germline CDR1 and CDR2 sequences are KGHSH and LQKENI. The CDR3 coding sequence is TGTGCCAGCTCACCCTATCTTATTTCAGGGGGAAACTCCTACGAGCAGTACTTC. Translation gives CASSPYLISGGNSYEQYF.

The chain has TRBV6-2 or TRBV6-3 and TRBJ2-1, with TRBD2 identical over 16 bases. In germline, CDR1 is MNHEY, CDR2 SVGEGT. The CDR3 has 18 residues. V was pared by 5 bases and J by 2 bases, with 6 bases of the junction left unmatched. CDR3 DNA: TGTGCCAGCAGTCCGGGACTAGCGGGAGGGCGGACCTACAATGAGCAGTTCTTC. The encoded protein is CASSPGLAGGRTYNEQFF.

The chain couples TRBV4-1 to TRBJ2-1, with a tentative D call TRBD2 (5 bases). Deletions cut 1 base from V and 12 bases from J, with 10 bases between. Per germline, CDR1 MGHRA and CDR2 YSYEKL. The CDR3 has 12 amino acids. As DNA, the CDR3 is TGCGCCAGCAGCCAAGTGGAGGCAAGGCAGTTCTTC. This codes for CASSQVEARQFF.

The rearrangement links TRBV19 to TRBJ2-1, with TRBD2 matching over 9 bases. Germline lookup yields CDR1 LNHDA and CDR2 SQIVND (reference sequence). The CDR3 is made up of 14 amino acids. The V gene end was trimmed by 9 bases and the J gene end by 5 bases; junction bases not matched to a gene: 8. CDR3 loop: CASAGLARNNEQFF. CDR3 DNA sequence: TGTGCCAGCGCAGGACTAGCGCGAAACAATGAGCAGTTCTTC.

This chain links TRBV3-1 (or the pseudogene TRBV3-2) with TRBJ2-1, with 10 bases identical to TRBD1. V shed 3 bases, J shed 10 bases, and the junction held 12 bases outside the gene matches. Germline V gene sequence: CDR1 LGHDT, CDR2 YNNKEL (reference sequence). The CDR3 contains 16 residues. The CDR3 protein is CASSQTGGYGTGEQFF. The CDR3 region has the DNA TGTGCCAGCAGCCAGACAGGGGGCTATGGGACTGGGGAGCAGTTCTTC.

This chain uses TRBV19 with TRBJ1-2; 7 bases are shared with TRBD1. J lost 5 bases, V lost 5 bases, and 8 bases had no gene match. This CDR3 is built from 14 residues. CDR1 is LNHDA, CDR2 SQIVND, per germline (reference sequence). The CDR3 DNA reads as TGTGCCAGTAGTTATTCCGCAGGGGGTTATGGCTACACCTTC. Translated, it gives CASSYSAGGYGYTF.

V gene TRBV4-2 combines with J gene TRBJ2-3, with D possibly being TRBD1 (6 bases). V dropped 9 bases and J dropped 0 bases, with 10 bases sitting between them. The CDR3 totals 13 residues. Germline lookup yields CDR1 LGHNA and CDR2 YNFKEQ. CDR3 nucleotide sequence: TGTGCCAGTTGGGACATTAGCACAGATACGCAGTATTTT. Translation: CASWDISTDTQYF.

This clone was recorded only once. This chain connects TRBV20-1 to TRBJ1-3, with TRBD1 as a possible D gene (5 bases). This CDR3 has 11 amino acids. Trimming cost V 3 bases and J 8 bases, with 8 bases left between them. CDR1 is DFQATT, CDR2 SNEGSKA, per germline (reference sequence). As DNA, the CDR3 is TGCAGTGCTAGTGGGGGAGACACCATATATTTT. It translates to CSASGGDTIYF.